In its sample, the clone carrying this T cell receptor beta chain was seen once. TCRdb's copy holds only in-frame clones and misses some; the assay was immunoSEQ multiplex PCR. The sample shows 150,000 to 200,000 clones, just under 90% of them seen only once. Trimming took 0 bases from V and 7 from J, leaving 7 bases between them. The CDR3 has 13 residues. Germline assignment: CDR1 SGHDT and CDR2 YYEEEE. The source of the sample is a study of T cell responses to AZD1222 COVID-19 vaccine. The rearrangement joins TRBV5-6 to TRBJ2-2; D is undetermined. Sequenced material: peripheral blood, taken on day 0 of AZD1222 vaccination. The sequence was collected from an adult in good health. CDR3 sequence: CASSLDQDGELFF. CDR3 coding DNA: TGTGCCAGCAGCTTGGACCAGGACGGGGAGCTGTTTTTT.